The rows below give T cell receptor beta chains drawn from one sample of a study of blood T cell repertoires in COVID-19. Profiled with immunoSEQ multiplex PCR; TCRdb holds only in-frame clones, not every one. The repertoire includes about 40,000 clones, about 89% of them detected once, and roughly 14% sits in the top ten. The sequencing sample was made of peripheral blood. The receptors stem from a woman in her 30s in a cohort sampled during active COVID-19. Each CDR3 is given without its conserved first and last residue.

v_call	j_call	cdr3_aa
TRBV19	TRBJ1-1	ASSIEGTQKAF
TRBV4-1	TRBJ2-3	ASSRRGEREGTDTQY
TRBV18	TRBJ2-1	ASSPDQITSGLNNEQF
TRBV7-9	TRBJ1-4	ASSKSLRVSEKLF
TRBV28	TRBJ2-3	ASSQRQGPSLGTDTQY
TRBV6-2/TRBV6-3	TRBJ2-7	ASSIGTSGRASFYEQY
TRBV6-5	TRBJ2-1	ASGILSGSNNEQF
TRBV12-3/TRBV12-4	TRBJ2-1	ASSFRSYNEQF
TRBV4-2	TRBJ2-7	ATQGISSYEQY
TRBV24-1	TRBJ2-1	ATSEPGLAGIYNEQF
TRBV5-1	TRBJ2-1	ASSPGTSGRAGNEQF
TRBV10-3	TRBJ1-6	AISERGSLNSPLH
TRBV30	TRBJ2-7	AWKAGTELYEQY
TRBV6-2/TRBV6-3	TRBJ2-7	ASSQYWDRRSYEQY
TRBV3-1/TRBV3-2	TRBJ2-7	ASSQPARGGGLEQY
TRBV5-1	TRBJ2-1	ASSLVMAGVGYNEQF
TRBV29-1	TRBJ2-1	SVGRGGPSYNEQF
TRBV28	TRBJ2-5	ASSRLAGVETQY
TRBV2	TRBJ2-1	ASTISSGSSYNEQF
TRBV5-1	TRBJ1-6	ASSYREDNSPLH